This T cell receptor beta chain stems from a study of blood T cell repertoires in COVID-19. Whole-study context: T cells, B-cell-depleted T cells, or PBMCs provided the cDNA or gDNA that served as material.

V lost 10 bases, J lost 4 bases, and 11 bases stayed unmatched. Germline V CDR1 and CDR2: MNHEY, SVGAGI. The CDR3 contains 15 residues. Original processing notes: Reference gene primers were amplified, and this amplification served to estimate nucleated cell counts. Generated by immunoSEQ multiplex PCR, the TCRdb table keeps only in-frame clones and is missing some. Clone size and the V and J calls come from that table; the DNA yielded D and trimming. The top ten hold over 6% of the sample, which has more than 300,000 clones, around 86% seen once. Seattle patient enrollment occurred during active infection, with longitudinal follow-up thereafter.

The source of this sequence is a woman aged 45-60 years with COVID-19, enrolled during active disease. The sequencing sample was made of peripheral blood. V usage is TRBV6-5 and J usage is TRBJ2-1; 9 nucleotides align to TRBD2. The CDR3 DNA follows: TGTGCCACCAGACTAGCGGTTTCGAATTACAATGAGCAGTTCTTC. Encoded protein: CATRLAVSNYNEQFF.